These 22 T cell receptor beta chains were sequenced from one sample in a study of blood T cell repertoires in COVID-19. Produced via immunoSEQ multiplex PCR; TCRdb's table is partial and in-frame only. The sample has just over 25,000 clones, almost 90% seen once. Sequenced sample: peripheral blood. The receptor source for this set is a man aged 65 to 79 with acute or convalescent COVID-19.

In DNA, the CDR3 is TGTGCCAGCAGCTTTGAAGGGGGTGACATTCAGTACTTC. Its protein product is CASSFEGGDIQYF. The rearrangement uses TRBV7-9 and TRBJ2-4, with D perhaps TRBD1 (6 bases). V shed 3 bases and J shed 8 bases, with 11 bases lying between them. The germline V gene encodes CDR1 SEHNR and CDR2 FQNEAQ (reference sequence). The CDR3 runs to 13 residues.

The chain combines TRBV5-1 with TRBJ2-7; 10 bases align to TRBD1. Germline lookup yields CDR1 SGHRS and CDR2 YFSETQ. V gave up 2 bases and J gave up 5 bases; unmatched junction bases: 10. This CDR3 contains 16 residues. CDR3 protein: CASSFSGTGATDEQYF. CDR3 nucleotide sequence: TGCGCCAGCAGCTTCTCCGGGACAGGGGCAACAGACGAGCAGTACTTC.

V gene TRBV4-1 combines with J gene TRBJ1-6; D is possibly TRBD1 (6 bases). This CDR3 is 14 amino acids long. V shed 3 bases and J shed 5 bases, with 8 bases lying between them. Germline V gene data show CDR1 as MGHRA and CDR2 as YSYEKL. The CDR3 bases are TGCGCCAGCAGCCAGGGGGCGAATAATTCACCCCTCCACTTT. Protein: CASSQGANNSPLHF.

This rearrangement joins TRBV28 to TRBJ1-4; TRBD1 is a possible D gene (5 bases). CDR1 is MDHEN and CDR2 is SYDVKM in the germline V gene. Trimming took 1 base from V and 8 from J, leaving 14 bases between them. This CDR3 is 15 amino acids long. The CDR3 region is CASSLSQGLGEKLFF. Written as DNA, the CDR3 is TGTGCCAGCAGTTTATCGCAGGGACTCGGGGAAAAACTGTTTTTT.

The gene calls are TRBV6-1 and TRBJ1-2; D perhaps matches TRBD1 (6 bases). The germline V gene has CDR1 MNHNS and CDR2 SASEGT. Trimming removed 0 bases at V and 3 bases at J, with 11 bases between. The CDR3 has 15 residues. The CDR3, as DNA: TGTGCCAGCAGTGAAGCGGCACAGGGCGACTATGGCTACACCTTC. Translating it yields CASSEAAQGDYGYTF.

This chain links TRBV28 with TRBJ1-5; D may be TRBD1 (5 bases). Per germline, CDR1 MDHEN and CDR2 SYDVKM. V lost 10 bases to trimming and J lost 0 bases, with 19 bases between them. The CDR3 totals 16 residues. The CDR3 region is CATTSRRGNSNQPQHF. In DNA, the CDR3 is TGTGCCACCACGAGCCGTCGGGGGAATAGCAATCAGCCCCAGCATTTT.

This clone was detected once. V is TRBV5-6 and J is TRBJ2-1, with TRBD2 as a possible D gene (5 bases). Trimming stripped 4 bases from V and 10 bases from J, with 15 bases between. CDR3 length equals 13 residues. From germline, CDR1 is SGHDT and CDR2 YYEEEE. CDR3 loop: CASSTLSAYEQFF. The CDR3 nucleotides are TGTGCCAGCAGCACTCTTAGCGCCTACGAGCAGTTCTTC.

This chain uses TRBV5-6 with TRBJ1-6; D is unclear. The CDR3 spans 17 residues. Trimming took off 6 bases at V and 0 bases at J, with 16 bases between the two ends. Germline V lookup: CDR1 SGHDT, CDR2 YYEEEE. The CDR3 nucleotides are TGTGCCAGCAACGGAATCACAGATAGCTCCTATAATTCACCCCTCCACTTT. It codes for CASNGITDSSYNSPLHF.

V gene TRBV7-9 combines with J gene TRBJ1-2; TRBD1 agrees at 9 bases. V lost 7 bases, J lost 8 bases, and 8 bases stayed unmatched. This CDR3 has 13 amino acids. Germline assignment: CDR1 SEHNR and CDR2 FQNEAQ (reference sequence). CDR3 residues: CASTSTGGWGYTF. As DNA, the CDR3 is TGTGCCAGCACCTCAACAGGGGGCTGGGGCTACACCTTC.

The V and J genes are TRBV2 and TRBJ1-1; tentative D call: TRBD1 (6 bases). V was trimmed by 8 bases and J by 5 bases, leaving 15 bases between them. The CDR3 totals 13 residues. The germline V gene encodes CDR1 SNHLY and CDR2 FYNNEI. CDR3 sequence (DNA): TGTGCCAGCGGGGGTGGCAGGGGAACTGAAGCTTTCTTT. This gives the protein CASGGGRGTEAFF.

This clone was seen just once. This chain joins TRBV6-5 and TRBJ2-5; 11 positions match TRBD2. The germline V gene encodes CDR1 MNHEY and CDR2 SVGAGI. Losses at the gene ends were 4 bases for V and 6 bases for J; bases not matched to a gene: 4. The CDR3 is made up of 14 amino acids. As DNA, the CDR3 is TGTGCCAGCAGTTTAGCGGGAGGGCAGAAGACCCAGTACTTC. Translating gives CASSLAGGQKTQYF.

This sequence joins TRBV10-3 and TRBJ2-3, with D maybe TRBD2 (6 bases). Germline V gives CDR1 ENHRY, CDR2 SYGVKD. The V gene lost 6 bases and the J gene lost 0 bases, with 13 bases spanning the gap. The CDR3 loop spans 15 amino acids. The DNA of the CDR3 is TGTGCCATCAGGGACTACAAGACTAGCACAGATACGCAGTATTTT. Translated, it gives CAIRDYKTSTDTQYF.

The rearrangement joins TRBV12-3 or TRBV12-4 to TRBJ1-1; 7 bases line up with TRBD1. This CDR3 comprises 13 residues. The J segment lost 1 base and the V segment lost 6 bases, leaving 2 bases of the junction unmatched. CDR3 protein: CASSRTGNTEAFF. The CDR3 DNA follows: TGTGCCAGCAGCCGGACAGGGAACACTGAAGCTTTCTTT.

This chain links TRBV28 with TRBJ1-6, with TRBD1 matching 9 bases. The length of the CDR3 is 14 residues. Germline CDR1 reads MDHEN; CDR2 reads SYDVKM. The trim removed 5 bases at V and 7 bases at J, leaving 3 bases unmatched. As DNA, the CDR3 is TGTGCCAGCAGTGGGACAGGGATGAATTCACCCCTCCACTTT. Protein product: CASSGTGMNSPLHF.

J is TRBJ2-5 and V is TRBV12-3 or TRBV12-4; D remains ambiguous. V lost 6 bases, J lost 1 base, and 6 bases lay in between. The CDR3 spans 12 residues. CDR3 sequence reads: CASSAVQETQYF. DNA for the CDR3: TGTGCCAGCAGCGCGGTCCAAGAGACCCAGTACTTC.

This clone has a single count. V gene TRBV6-5 combines with J gene TRBJ2-5; 7 bases map to TRBD2. This CDR3 has 15 residues. The ends lost 2 bases at V and 4 bases at J; junction bases unmatched: 7. Germline values: CDR1 MNHEY, CDR2 SVGAGI. CDR3 loop: CASSYGVAGVETQYF. For the CDR3, the DNA is TGTGCCAGCAGTTACGGGGTCGCGGGAGTAGAGACCCAGTACTTC.

The CDR3 region is CASGQGAKNIQYF. For the CDR3, the DNA is TGTGCCAGCGGACAGGGGGCAAAAAACATTCAGTACTTC. J is TRBJ2-4 and V is TRBV6-5, with 11 bases lining up with TRBD1. The CDR3 extends over 13 amino acids. CDR1 is MNHEY and CDR2 is SVGAGI in the germline V gene. Germline trimming cut 8 bases from V and 4 bases from J; bases unmatched to any gene: 1.

The genes are TRBV6-5 and TRBJ1-5; 9 bases agree with TRBD1. This CDR3 contains 13 residues. Germline V lookup: CDR1 MNHEY, CDR2 SVGAGI. The V segment lost 5 bases and the J segment 6 bases; nucleotides outside the gene matches: 2. CDR3: CASSTGGGQPQHF. CDR3 nucleotide sequence: TGTGCCAGCAGTACAGGGGGCGGTCAGCCCCAGCATTTT.

The chain combines TRBV5-1 with TRBJ2-1; D is undetermined. This CDR3 region has 15 residues. Between the trimmed V and J ends, which lost 4 bases and 6 bases, there was a span of 17 bases. Germline V gene sequence: CDR1 SGHRS, CDR2 YFSETQ. The CDR3 loop is CASSEEVAGLNEQFF. The DNA for the CDR3 is TGCGCCAGCAGCGAAGAAGTAGCCGGTCTCAATGAGCAGTTCTTC. Filled out from reference TRBV5-1 and TRBJ2-1, the complete variable domain reads KAGVTQTPRYLIKTRGQQVTLSCSPISGHRSVSWYQQTPGQGLQFLFEYFSETQRNKGNFPGRFSGRQFSNSRSEMNVSTLELGDSALYLCASSEEVAGLNEQFFGPGTRLTVL.

V usage is TRBV19 and J usage is TRBJ1-5; weak D call: TRBD1 (5 bases). This CDR3 contains 14 residues. Germline CDR1 and CDR2: LNHDA and SQIVND (reference sequence). V was shortened by 10 bases and J by 6 bases, with 19 bases between the two germline ends. The CDR3 region has the DNA TGTGCCACCGCCGGCGACAGTTTGATTCAGCCCCAGCATTTT. Translated, it gives CATAGDSLIQPQHF.

J is TRBJ2-2 and V is TRBV7-7; TRBD2 might be the D (6 bases). The CDR3 extends over 18 amino acids. Germline V lookup: CDR1 SSHAT, CDR2 FNYEAQ (reference sequence). V lost 3 bases and J lost 2, with 19 bases in between. In DNA form, the CDR3 reads TGTGCCAGCAGCTTTTCCCCCAGAGTGGAGGGAAACACCGGGGAGCTGTTTTTT. Its translation: CASSFSPRVEGNTGELFF.

The chain uses TRBV15 and TRBJ1-1; the D gene is possibly TRBD1 (6 bases). Germline V CDR1 and CDR2: LNHNV, YYDKDF (reference sequence). CDR3 length: 15 amino acids. Trimming cost V 3 bases and J 1 base, with 12 bases left between them. The CDR3 DNA sequence: TGTGCCACCAGCAGCCTAGACAGGCCGAACACTGAAGCTTTCTTT. This translates into CATSSLDRPNTEAFF.